This passage covers 2 T cell receptor beta chains from one sample sequenced in a study of T-cell memory formation after mild COVID-19. MiXCR, applied by TCRdb to the 5' RACE reads, yields one record per CDR3 protein. Of around 250,000 distinct CDR3 sequences in the sample, 16% were seen once. Sequencing was done on a sample of PBMCs or a T cell subset sorted from them (not recorded which). Receptor source: a man younger than 35 who had mild COVID-19 (a few samples of this study predate the infection). Cell type and time point are not known.

This sequence joins TRBV6-5 and TRBJ2-4; D might be TRBD1 or TRBD2, each matching 5 bases. Per germline, CDR1 MNHEY and CDR2 SVGAGI. The CDR3 sequence is 14 residues long. V dropped 2 bases and J dropped 6 bases, with 11 bases sitting between them. DNA for the CDR3: TGTGCCAGCAGTTACGGGGGAGAGGGAAACATTCAGTACTTC. This encodes CASSYGGEGNIQYF.

The V and J genes are TRBV5-8 and TRBJ2-5; D call uncertain. CDR3 length: 13 amino acids. Trimming removed 1 base at V and 3 bases at J, with 7 bases between. CDR1 and CDR2 (germline): SGHTS, YDEGEE. CDR3 nucleotides: TGTGCCAGCAGCTTGCGGGTGAAAGAGACCCAGTACTTC. It specifies CASSLRVKETQYF.